What follows describes a single T cell receptor beta chain. This clone's antigen is unknown. Base qualities are missing; no much larger clone stands one base away. In total, 666 healthy bone marrow donors made up the cohort. All cohort members were sampled while nominally healthy, although unrecorded immune exposures were likely present. The donor tested CMV seropositive and was one of the 289 seropositive cohort members. A peripheral blood sample was collected from each donor, and TCR beta sequencing was performed on peripheral blood mononuclear cells. The Qiagen DNeasy Blood Extraction Kit was used to extract genomic DNA from the blood cell samples. This entry is derived from a study of cytomegalovirus exposure and HLA in healthy donors (dated by TCRdb to about 2017). A note on the overall study: An earlier analysis of about 530 of the donors reported approximately 260 Gb of sequence data and about 120 million unique TCR beta sequences obtained from around 180 million T cells. About 280 gigabases of sequencing data and roughly 81 million unique TCR sequences made up an early release that covered several hundred HLA-typed donors. Of the 350 to 400 genotyped donors, approximately 83% fell in the genetic ancestry cluster associated with self-reported Caucasian donors. The study was designed to test whether signatures of past pathogen exposure could be identified by cataloging public T cell receptors. The T cell repertoires of about 700 subjects were profiled by immunosequencing and related to cytomegalovirus serostatus. Along with the approximately 700-subject first cohort, a separate validation cohort of over a hundred different subjects was used. High-throughput TCR immunosequencing, statistical association of individual TCRs with disease status, and machine learning were combined to predict cytomegalovirus infection status. To study patterns of TCR occurrence, a later analysis re-analyzed previously published TCR beta repertoires from several hundred donors and added high-resolution HLA genotyping. Rather than drawing on any new phenotypic data, the later analysis identified candidate immune exposures from TCR beta sequences and the way those sequences occurred across donors. In an earlier analysis of roughly 580 of the donors, high-throughput TCR beta sequencing was used to judge whether each TCR beta V gene segment behaved as functional or pseudogenic. Donor age, sex, ethnicity and CMV serostatus were collected together with the repertoire data. A later genetic analysis took genome-wide SNP genotypes for about 65% of the roughly 670 donors and used that subset as a discovery cohort. All discovery cohort repertoires had been generated using a single sequencing platform. HLA typing included class I and class II loci at four-digit resolution. The number of typed donors differed by locus: about 620-630 for A, B, C, DRB1 and DQB1; 522 for DQA1; approximately 610 for DPA1; and about 470 for DPB1. Because of strong linkage in the cohort, roughly 5 DR-DQ haplotypes were treated as single units for association and clustering. On average, around 230,000 unique TCR beta nucleotide sequences were sequenced per donor among fewer than 500 genotyped donors of the cohort, with roughly a sixth of those sequences being non-productive.

The junction shows trimming of 11 bases on V and 5 bases on J, and the gene matches do not reach 8 bases of it. The CDR3 has 12 amino acids, counting the end cysteine and phenylalanine. The sequence is cut down to CDR3 DNA, 36 bases in frame from base 1. CDR1 MNHNS and CDR2 SASEGT are derived from the germline V gene. Library construction relied on the immunoSEQ multiplex PCR assay. A mixture of 60 forward primers for TCR Vbeta segments and 13 reverse primers for TCR Jbeta segments was used in the multiplex PCR. Amplification of the CDR3 region of rearranged TCR beta genes was performed with a multiplex PCR assay on genomic DNA. The Illumina HiSeq System was used to sequence the amplified TCR beta libraries as 87-base-pair reads. As for how the authors treated the data: In a later analysis, some 80 million unique TCR beta chains were counted across the approximately 640 repertoires, and roughly 10 million of these chains were shared by at least two donors. Raw reads were error-corrected and collapsed into unique sequences with a nearest-neighbor algorithm that merged closely related sequences to remove PCR and sequencing errors. Alignment of CDR3 sequences to IMGT reference sequences was used to assign V, D and J gene segments. For a sequence to be retained, at least a six-nucleotide match to both a V gene segment and a J gene segment was required. Rearrangements were called productive when the CDR3 lacked stop codons and stayed in frame with V and J; all others were non-productive. CDR3 was defined according to IMGT convention as the region running from the second conserved V-encoded cysteine to the conserved J-encoded phenylalanine. The earlier analysis of 500 to 600 of the donors excluded sequences that lacked an unambiguous match to a single V gene segment. An earlier analysis of fewer than 750 of the donors called V segments functional above 56.7% productive rearrangements and segregating when the between-donor standard deviation exceeded 5%. A statistical classification framework was developed to diagnose cytomegalovirus status using the catalog of TCR beta chain sequences. A later analysis assigned V and J genes by comparing TCR nucleotide sequences with IMGT/GENE-DB human TR gene sequences. In a later analysis, CDR3 sequences and most-parsimonious VDJ recombination scenarios were assigned using the TCRdist pipeline. In a later analysis, every TCR beta chain was defined by the combination of its CDR3 amino acid sequence and its V-gene family, and reads without a unique V-gene family were dropped. To address suspected cross-contamination and a sequencing artifact, a later analysis removed roughly 640 highly shared, low-generation-probability nucleotide sequences. A later analysis calculated a clonal expansion index for each public chain from normalized within-repertoire ranks of inferred template counts. In a later analysis, generation probabilities were computed with a VDJ recombination model fitted to out-of-frame rearrangements, and the resulting probabilities were checked against IGoR. Hypergeometric tests were used in a later analysis to score TCR-TCR, TCR-HLA and TCR-CMV co-occurrence, with a repertoire-size bias correction applied to the TCR pairs. To estimate false discovery rates, a later analysis permuted the HLA or CMV assignments 20 times. In a later analysis, co-occurring TCRs were grouped with DBSCAN, and TCRdist sequence similarity was added when clustering was performed within HLA-allele-positive subsets. For co-occurrence clustering, repertoires with fewer than 30,000 or more than 120,000 public chains were excluded, along with 4 to 6 repertoires with anomalous nucleotide sharing. Not all clones reach the TCRdb copy of this immuneACCESS table, which keeps in-frame sequences only. Checked studies attribute under half of the gap to unresolved V genes and leave the rest unexplained. The D gene and trimming were derived from the DNA, and the V and J assignments and clone size from that table. This sample holds about 100,000 clones; 76% were observed only once. Jointly, the top ten make up just under 4% of the sample.

What the study reported, not specific to this receptor: A later genetic analysis associated a missense DCLRE1C variant with V-gene and J-gene trimming of TCR beta chains, and an independent cohort replicated the association. Because counts were too low, seventeen rarely observed V segments, including chromosome 9 orphons, were excluded from the earlier analysis of some 590 of the donors. Several of the top co-occurrence clusters appeared to be linked to parvovirus B19, influenza, CMV and Epstein-Barr virus, according to a later analysis. CMV serostatus was the only immune exposure information available for the cohort. The presence/absence analyses assumed that sequencing depth was roughly uniform across donors, and that assumption may not be true. A total of 150 to 200 TCR beta chains were listed by the study as associated with cytomegalovirus. In a later genetic analysis, fewer N-insertions in productive TCRs were reported among donors in an Asian-associated ancestry cluster than the roughly 640-donor mean. The classifier was reported to diagnose cytomegalovirus status with high specificity and sensitivity in both the original cohort and the validation cohort. In a later analysis, HLA-associated TCR beta chains were found to be more clonally expanded and to have lower generation probabilities than equally common non-associated chains. In this cohort, only TCR beta chains were sequenced, and detectable features were limited by the absence of alpha or paired-chain data. Assigning TCR associations to individual alleles was difficult when HLA alleles, especially DR and DQ, strongly co-occurred. A later analysis associated around 16,000 TCR beta sequences with specific HLA alleles at a false discovery rate of 0.05. A cluster of highly shared sequence variants was judged likely to be a technical artifact of the sequencing pipeline. In vitro tests confirmed that a few of the cytomegalovirus-associated TCR beta chains recognize cytomegalovirus antigens. A further reported finding was that TCR beta sequences accurately predicted the HLA-A and HLA-B alleles for most subjects in the first cohort. Most CMV-associated TCR beta chains appeared to be HLA-restricted in a later analysis, and the HLA associations seemed to be driven largely by CMV exposure. HLA typing was unavailable for some donors at each locus, so association tests used only the typed subset. According to the authors, the approach could potentially be generalized to other disease states and immunological phenotypes. In an earlier analysis of more than 500 of the donors, most TCR beta V segments appeared in productive rearrangements about 90% or about 30% of the time, broadly matching IMGT annotations. Some IMGT-functional V segments, including TRBV6-2 and TRBV6-3, could not be distinguished by the 87-base-pair reads and were therefore excluded. In a later analysis, TCR association rates were found to vary across HLA loci, with the most associated TCRs seen for DRB1 alleles and the fewest for HLA-C alleles. Linkage disequilibrium might explain the correlated functional status among segregating V segments, but an unknown experimental factor could not be excluded. While some public TCRs were present in many individuals, most TCR sequences turned up only very rarely across donors.

The sequenced sample consisted of PBMCs. This receptor chain uses TRBV6-1 and TRBJ2-7; TRBD1 agrees with 8 junctional bases. The receptor's source is a woman in her fifties or sixties in good health and CMV-seropositive. This receptor has the CDR3 CAARQGANEQYF. The nucleotides read TGTGCCGCGCGGCAGGGGGCAAACGAGCAGTACTTC.